This T cell receptor beta chain was identified during a study of patients and donors after allogeneic stem cell transplantation. In this sample, this clonotype turned up once. CDR1 is SQVTM and CDR2 is ANQGSEA in the germline V gene. This CDR3 is 13 amino acids long. The V end lost 0 bases, the J end lost 0 bases, and 3 bases lay between the germline ends. TCRdb passed the RT-PCR reads through MiXCR, listing each CDR3 protein once. The profile shows about 90,000 distinct CDR3 sequences, about 48% of them singletons. The rearrangement joins TRBV29-1 to TRBJ1-5; no firm D call. Sequencing input: blood, either unsorted or a sorted T cell fraction (not recorded which). This clonotype originated in a human donor who was either an allogeneic HSCT recipient or a stem cell or donor lymphocyte infusion donor (not recorded which). It is not recorded whose cells these are; they may come from a transplant donor. The DNA for the CDR3 is TGCAGCGTTGAAGAGGATAGCAATCAGCCCCAGCATTTT. This codes for CSVEEDSNQPQHF. Drawing the rest from reference TRBV29-1 and TRBJ1-5, the complete variable domain is SAVISQKPSRDICQRGTSLTIQCQVDSQVTMMFWYRQQPGQSLTLIATANQGSEATYESGFVIDKFPISRPNLTFSTLTVSNMSPEDSSIYLCSVEEDSNQPQHFGDGTRLSIL.